Following are 8 T cell receptor beta chains from one sample sequenced in a study of regulatory T cells in long-lasting Graves disease (dated by TCRdb to the early 2020s). What this sample's time point label stands for: newly diagnosed GD, antithyroid drugs for less than 3 months. For both TCR sequencing and RNA sequencing, RNA was extracted from PBMCs using TRIzol. The library was obtained by multiplex PCR. Sequencing took place on an Illumina HiSeq 4000. TCR beta libraries were built with iRepertoire HTBI primers and Arm-PCR amplification of CDR3 regions. TCRdb itself trimmed the public reads at Q25 with fastp, ran MiXCR and retained productive beta chains. All rows with the same CDR3 protein become a single entry with the most common DNA and genes. This sample lists roughly 440,000 distinct CDR3 sequences; approximately 16% were detected once. About a quarter of the sample comes from the top ten.

These data also featured in a second study, about T cells in Graves' hyperthyroidism and ophthalmopathy.

The sample here was peripheral blood mononuclear cells (PBMCs), taken at new diagnosis, from a patient treated with antithyroid drugs. The source is a woman aged 18 to 35 with Graves disease. Donor details come from another sample of the same person, matched by shared clones.

Ten or more counts support this clonotype. The chain carries TRBV28 and TRBJ2-2; the match to TRBD2 covers 10 bases. CDR1 and CDR2 (germline): MDHEN, SYDVKM. Trimming took 5 bases from V and 9 from J; bases not matched to a gene: 12. The CDR3 sequence is 16 residues long. The CDR3, as DNA: TGTGCCAGCAGTCGATCAGCGGGAGGGCCGGTCAGGGAGCTGTTTTTT. Amino acids: CASSRSAGGPVRELFF.

This clonotype showed up many times. In DNA, the CDR3 is TGTGCCAGCAGCTACAGACGGGCCGGGAAAGAGACCCAGTACTTC. It yields the protein CASSYRRAGKETQYF. J is TRBJ2-5 and V is TRBV3-1, with a weak D call TRBD2 (5 bases). Germline V gives CDR1 LGHDT, CDR2 YNNKEL (reference sequence). Trimming stripped 5 bases from V and 3 bases from J, with 16 bases between. The CDR3 length is 15 residues.

This clonotype was detected a few times. This chain uses TRBV7-2 with TRBJ2-5; weak D call: TRBD2 (5 bases). In germline, CDR1 is SGHTA, CDR2 FQGNSA. There are 13 residues in the CDR3. V lost 5 bases and J lost 9, with 16 bases in between. CDR3 loop: CASSPSPPEAQYF. In DNA form, the CDR3 reads TGTGCCAGCAGCCCATCCCCCCCGGAGGCCCAGTACTTC.

Points on this clonotype: A junction boundary mismatches the germline segment, possibly from a read error. The chain is built from TRBV7-7 and TRBJ2-3; D is uncertain. There are 14 residues in the CDR3. The V gene's germline CDR1 is SSHAT and CDR2 FNYEAQ (reference sequence). The CDR3 here is CASSPSGVTDTQYF. The CDR3 nucleotides read TGTGCTAGCAGCCCGTCTGGGGTGACGGATACGCAGTATTTT.

Concerning this clonotype itself: At one end the junction does not follow the germline gene, possibly because of a read error. The CDR3 loop is CASSYAGRYYEQFF. The CDR3 DNA is TGTGCCAGCAGTTACGCGGGACGCTACTATGAGCAGTTCTTC. The V call is TRBV6-1, the J call TRBJ2-1; D perhaps matches TRBD2 (6 bases). Germline V gene data show CDR1 as MNHNS and CDR2 as SASEGT. CDR3 length equals 14 residues.

At least ten counts were recorded for this clonotype. The V gene is TRBV28, the J gene TRBJ2-2; 8 nucleotides match TRBD2. The ends lost 6 bases at V and 2 bases at J; junction bases unmatched: 14. Germline-derived CDR1 and CDR2 are MDHEN and SYDVKM. The CDR3 length is 18 residues. The chain's CDR3 is CASRIPTLTSANTGELFF. In DNA form, the CDR3 reads TGTGCCAGCAGAATACCGACCCTGACTAGCGCAAACACCGGGGAGCTGTTTTTT.

This clonotype showed up just a few times. The chain has TRBV9 and TRBJ2-5; D is unclear. The ends were cut back, 0 bases at V and 0 bases at J, with 6 bases in the middle. Germline CDR1 and CDR2: SGDLS and YYNGEE. CDR3 length: 14 residues. The CDR3 region has the DNA TGTGCCAGCAGCGTAGCTCCGTACCAAGAGACCCAGTACTTC. This translates into CASSVAPYQETQYF.

The chain is built from TRBV24-1 and TRBJ2-7; TRBD2 aligns across 11 bases. CDR3 length: 15 residues. Germline V gene lookup returns CDR1 KGHDR and CDR2 SFDVKD. Trimming took 4 bases from V and 3 from J; bases not matched to a gene: 4. CDR3 region: CATSDGGTSGYEQYF. The CDR3 DNA reads as TGTGCCACCAGTGACGGCGGGACTAGCGGCTACGAGCAGTACTTC.